What follows is one T cell receptor beta chain and its context. Its antigen is unknown. MiXCR, run by TCRdb on the 5' RACE reads, gives a single entry per CDR3 protein. The table includes over 95,000 distinct CDR3 sequences, 15% to 20% detected once. This entry belongs to a study of human T cells and chemical hapten exposure. The study, taken as a whole, reports: TCRs whose frequency exceeded 1 in 1000 remained the same following DPC sensitization.

Germline V gene lookup returns CDR1 MDHEN and CDR2 SYDVKM. Trimming took off 2 bases at V and 7 bases at J, with 14 bases between the two ends. The CDR3 runs 14 residues. Sequencing started from total RNA isolated from unfractionated whole blood. This sequence originates from a human donor in good health. V and J are TRBV28 and TRBJ2-5; D could derive from TRBD1 or TRBD2 (5 bases each). Written as DNA, the CDR3 is TGTGCCAGCAGTTTAATCCCGGGGCCTCCGACCCAGTACTTC. It codes for CASSLIPGPPTQYF.